This TCR beta chain is from a study of blood T cell repertoires in COVID-19. Deletions cut 1 base from V and 4 bases from J, with 11 bases between. The length of the CDR3 is 15 residues. The germline V gene encodes CDR1 MGHRA and CDR2 YSYEKL. Method: immunoSEQ multiplex PCR; TCRdb's copy keeps in-frame clones and lacks some. The table includes fewer than 350,000 clones, approximately 86% detected once. This chain uses TRBV4-1 with TRBJ1-5; weak D call: TRBD1 (6 bases). Sequenced material: peripheral blood. This TCR derives from a woman in her 70s with COVID-19, enrolled during active disease. CDR3: CASSQGWTVNQPQHF. The CDR3, as DNA: TGCGCCAGCAGCCAAGGGTGGACAGTTAATCAGCCCCAGCATTTT.